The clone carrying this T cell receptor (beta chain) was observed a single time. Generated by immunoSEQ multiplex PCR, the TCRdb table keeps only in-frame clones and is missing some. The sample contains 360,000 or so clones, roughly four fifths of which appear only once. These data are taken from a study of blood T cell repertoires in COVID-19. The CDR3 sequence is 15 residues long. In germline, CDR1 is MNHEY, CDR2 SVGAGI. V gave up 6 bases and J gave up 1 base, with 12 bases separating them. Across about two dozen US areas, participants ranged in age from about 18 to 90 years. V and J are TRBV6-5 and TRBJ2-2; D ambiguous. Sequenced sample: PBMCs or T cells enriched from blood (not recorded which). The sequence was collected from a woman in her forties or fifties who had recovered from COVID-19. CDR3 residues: CASRGLIMNTGELFF. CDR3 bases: TGTGCCAGCAGGGGCTTGATCATGAACACCGGGGAGCTGTTTTTT.